Described below is a single TCR beta chain sequence and its context. The antigen remains unidentified. The assay was immunoSEQ multiplex PCR, and TCRdb's table has in-frame clones only and misses some. The profile covers about 80,000 clones, with about nine tenths appearing a single time and roughly 0.7% taken by the ten largest. The data belong to a study of graft-versus-host responses after intestinal transplantation. Study background: Recipients uniformly received anti-thymocyte globulin induction, followed by tacrolimus and steroids for roughly 3 years.

Whole-study findings and limits: Individuals carrying graft-donor T cell macrochimerism showed high graft-versus-host to host-versus-graft clonal ratios in allografts. There was an association between peak levels of circulating GvH clones and early post-transplant HvG declines.

CDR3 size: 17 residues. Germline V gene data show CDR1 as SNHLY and CDR2 as FYNNEI. With V trimmed by 7 bases and J by 5 bases, 18 bases remained unmatched. This chain uses TRBV2 with TRBJ2-5; 8 bases match TRBD1. The receptor's source is a human patient who received an intestinal transplant, so some T cells may come from the graft donor. Sequences were derived from PBMCs, sampled 98 days after intestinal transplantation. Here the CDR3 reads CASTPGEPRGRGETQYF. The CDR3 nucleotides read TGTGCCAGCACCCCCGGCGAGCCCAGGGGGCGTGGGGAGACCCAGTACTTC.